The 11 T cell receptor beta chains presented below share a single source sample, sequenced in a study of blood T cell repertoires in COVID-19. TCRdb's table, derived via immunoSEQ multiplex PCR, lists solely in-frame clones and lacks some. The sample includes more than 110,000 clones, 60% to 85% of them seen just once. Sequencing was performed on peripheral blood. These receptors were taken from an elderly woman with active or convalescent COVID-19.

This sequence joins TRBV7-3 and TRBJ2-3; 7 nucleotides agree with TRBD2. V shed 4 bases, J shed 1 base, and the junction held 2 bases outside the gene matches. The CDR3 has 14 residues. Germline V gene data show CDR1 as SGHTA and CDR2 as FQGTGA. The CDR3 bases are TGTGCCAGCAGCTCGGCGGGGGGCACAGATACGCAGTATTTT. It yields the protein CASSSAGGTDTQYF. Full variable domain (outside the CDR3, taken from reference TRBV7-3 and TRBJ2-3): GAGVSQTPSNKVTEKGKYVELRCDPISGHTALYWYRQSLGQGPEFLIYFQGTGAADDSGLPNDRFFAVRPEGSVSTLKIQRTERGDSAVYLCASSSAGGTDTQYFGPGTRLTVL.

V gene TRBV2 combines with J gene TRBJ2-7; 7 bases match TRBD1. The CDR3 contains 13 residues. Germline V gene sequence: CDR1 SNHLY, CDR2 FYNNEI. The ends lost 4 bases at V and 5 bases at J; junction bases unmatched: 5. The CDR3 protein is CASSGTGDDEQYF. The CDR3 region has the DNA TGTGCCAGCAGTGGGACAGGCGATGACGAGCAGTACTTC.

The J gene is TRBJ2-2, the V gene TRBV9, with TRBD2 matching over 10 bases. Per the germline V gene, CDR1 is SGDLS and CDR2 is YYNGEE. Trimming at V came to 0 bases and at J to 5 bases, leaving 4 bases not matched to a gene. This CDR3 is 16 amino acids long. DNA for the CDR3: TGTGCCAGCAGCGTAGAAGTAGCGGGGGGAACCGGGGAGCTGTTTTTT. Protein: CASSVEVAGGTGELFF. The entire variable domain, with the rest obtained from reference TRBV9 and TRBJ2-2, is as follows: DSGVTQTPKHLITATGQRVTLRCSPRSGDLSVYWYQQSLDQGLQFLIQYYNGEERAKGNILERFSAQQFPDLHSELNLSSLELGDSALYFCASSVEVAGGTGELFFGEGSRLTVL.

The J gene is TRBJ1-6, the V gene TRBV28, with 9 bases fitting TRBD1. Per the germline V gene, CDR1 is MDHEN and CDR2 is SYDVKM. The CDR3 is 12 amino acids. The trim removed 2 bases at V and 19 bases at J, leaving 6 bases unmatched. The CDR3 nucleotides are TGTGCCAGCAGTTTACAGGGACAGGGAAGACACTTT. It yields the protein CASSLQGQGRHF.

The chain uses TRBV21-1 and TRBJ2-2; the table's D call TRBD2 went unverified against the DNA. TRBV21-1 counts as a pseudogene. This CDR3 has 15 amino acids. CDR3 nucleotides: TGTGCCAGCAGCATTGTCGGGGGGCTATCCGGGGAGCTGTTTTTT. Its translation is CASSIVGGLSGELFF.

V usage is TRBV5-1 and J usage is TRBJ2-7; tentative D call: TRBD2 (5 bases). This CDR3 is 13 amino acids long. V was shortened by 4 bases and J by 4 bases, with 12 bases between the two germline ends. Per germline, CDR1 SGHRS and CDR2 YFSETQ. CDR3 region: CASSPEGLYEQYF. The CDR3 nucleotides read TGCGCCAGCAGCCCCGAAGGACTTTACGAGCAGTACTTC.

The chain uses TRBV5-1 and TRBJ1-1, with TRBD1 identical over 8 bases. With V trimmed by 3 bases and J by 0 bases, 4 bases remained unmatched. In germline, CDR1 is SGHRS, CDR2 YFSETQ. The CDR3 totals 15 residues. CDR3 bases: TGCGCCAGCAGCTCGGGGACAGGTTTGAACACTGAAGCTTTCTTT. It is translated as CASSSGTGLNTEAFF.

The V and J genes are TRBV4-1 and TRBJ2-7, with 8 bases matching TRBD2. The CDR3 has 16 residues. With V trimmed by 3 bases and J by 3 bases, 10 bases remained unmatched. Germline-derived CDR1 and CDR2 are MGHRA and YSYEKL. The CDR3 DNA is TGCGCCAGCAGCCAGGGATCTGGGACTAGTTTCTACGAGCAGTACTTC. Residues: CASSQGSGTSFYEQYF.

This clone occurred a few times. The V gene is TRBV6-5, the J gene TRBJ2-6, with D possibly TRBD2 on 5 matching bases. Germline loops: CDR1 MNHEY, CDR2 SVGAGI. This CDR3 is built from 15 residues. The V and J ends lost 6 bases and 3 bases respectively, with 12 bases between them. CDR3 region: CASSTISGGANVLTF. CDR3 sequence (DNA): TGTGCCAGCAGCACCATAAGCGGTGGGGCCAACGTCCTGACTTTC.

This clone was seen ten or more times. This chain uses TRBV5-8 with TRBJ2-5; 12 bases fit TRBD1. The CDR3 runs 17 residues. V shed 3 bases and J 1 base; nucleotides not matched to a gene: 7. Germline V gene sequence: CDR1 SGHTS, CDR2 YDEGEE. CDR3 coding DNA: TGTGCCAGCAGCTCGGGACAGGGGGCATCAATCCAAGAGACCCAGTACTTC. This translates into CASSSGQGASIQETQYF.

The genes are TRBV7-9 and TRBJ1-2; 10 bases align to TRBD1. The CDR3 covers 17 residues. The ends lost 5 bases at V and 4 bases at J; junction bases unmatched: 13. Germline CDR1 is SEHNR and CDR2 is FQNEAQ (reference sequence). CDR3 sequence: CASSLHSGTGESYGYTF. Here the CDR3 DNA reads TGTGCCAGCAGCCTCCATTCCGGGACAGGGGAAAGCTATGGCTACACCTTC.